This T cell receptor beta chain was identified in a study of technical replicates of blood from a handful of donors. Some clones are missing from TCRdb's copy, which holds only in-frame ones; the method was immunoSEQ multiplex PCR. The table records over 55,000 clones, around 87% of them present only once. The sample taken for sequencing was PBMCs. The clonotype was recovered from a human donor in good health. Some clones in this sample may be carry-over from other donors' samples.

As DNA, the CDR3 is TGTGCCAGCAGCCCCAGGGGGCCCTCCGTAGATGAGCAGTTCTTC. Translation gives CASSPRGPSVDEQFF. The gene calls are TRBV5-4 and TRBJ2-1, with TRBD1 matching over 8 bases. Germline V gives CDR1 SGHNT, CDR2 YYREEE (reference sequence). V gave up 4 bases and J gave up 8 bases; unmatched junction bases: 11. This CDR3 has 15 residues.